The clone carrying this TCR beta chain was found many times. What it recognizes is unknown. The source of the sample is a study of molecular identifiers for immune sequencing clone quantification. Broader study findings: Over 98% of CMV-specific effector molecules, but under 1% of naive ones, were in clones above 20 copies. Barcode collisions between identical TCR molecules could shrink estimates of highly expanded clone sizes. Reports indicate spiked Jurkat TCR RNA from one cell could be found among approximately 1 million naive cells.

The use of previously described methods and listed TCR primers produced the bulk TCR libraries. TCRdb ran MiXCR on the PCR reads and lists one entry per CDR3 protein. The sample carries 600,000 to 650,000 distinct CDR3 sequences, roughly 21% recorded once. The CDR3 covers 14 residues. The V and J ends lost 3 bases and 7 bases respectively, with 12 bases between them. The V gene's germline CDR1 is MNHEY and CDR2 SMNVEV (reference sequence). The receptor was derived from a human donor in good health. Some libraries in this study had Jurkat cell RNA spiked in. The V call is TRBV27, the J call TRBJ2-2; D gene ambiguous. Sequencing was done on a sample of naive CD8+ T cells from blood, with Jurkat cell RNA spiked in. The subset denotes: FACS-sorted CD8+CD4-CCR7+CD45RA+ naive T cells. CDR3 residues: CASSFVGAVGELFF. In DNA, the CDR3 is TGTGCCAGCAGTTTCGTAGGAGCCGTCGGGGAGCTGTTTTTT.